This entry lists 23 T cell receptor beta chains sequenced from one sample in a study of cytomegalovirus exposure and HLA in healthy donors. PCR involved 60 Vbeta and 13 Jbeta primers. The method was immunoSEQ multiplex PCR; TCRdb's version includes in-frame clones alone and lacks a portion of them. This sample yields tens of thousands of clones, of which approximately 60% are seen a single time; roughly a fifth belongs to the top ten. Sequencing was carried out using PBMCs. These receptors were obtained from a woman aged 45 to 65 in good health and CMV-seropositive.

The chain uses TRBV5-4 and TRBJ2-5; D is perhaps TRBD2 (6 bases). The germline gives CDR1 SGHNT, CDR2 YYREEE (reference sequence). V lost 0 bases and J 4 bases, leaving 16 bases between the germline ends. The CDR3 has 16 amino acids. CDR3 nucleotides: TGTGCCAGCAGCTTGGGTGGCGGGGCCGGGGGAGAGACCCAGTACTTC. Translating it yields CASSLGGGAGGETQYF.

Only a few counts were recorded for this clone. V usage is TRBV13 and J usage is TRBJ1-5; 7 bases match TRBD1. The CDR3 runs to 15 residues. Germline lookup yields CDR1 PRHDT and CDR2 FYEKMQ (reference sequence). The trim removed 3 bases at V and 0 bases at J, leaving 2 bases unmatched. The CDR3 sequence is CASSLGTVSNQPQHF. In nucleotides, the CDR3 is TGTGCCAGCAGCTTGGGGACAGTTAGCAATCAGCCCCAGCATTTT.

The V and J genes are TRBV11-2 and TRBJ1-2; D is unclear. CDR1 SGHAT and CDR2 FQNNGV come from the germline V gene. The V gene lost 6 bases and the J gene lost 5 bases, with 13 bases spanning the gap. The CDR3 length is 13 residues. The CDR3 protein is CASRVDSFYGYTF. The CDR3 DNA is TGTGCCAGCAGAGTAGATTCTTTTTATGGCTACACCTTC.

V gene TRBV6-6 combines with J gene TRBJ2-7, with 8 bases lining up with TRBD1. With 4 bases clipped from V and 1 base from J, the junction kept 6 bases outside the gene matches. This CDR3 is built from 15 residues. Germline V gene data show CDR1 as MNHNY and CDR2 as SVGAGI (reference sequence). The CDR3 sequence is CASSSPGQGSYEQYF. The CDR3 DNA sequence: TGTGCCAGCAGTTCCCCCGGACAGGGTTCCTACGAGCAGTACTTC.

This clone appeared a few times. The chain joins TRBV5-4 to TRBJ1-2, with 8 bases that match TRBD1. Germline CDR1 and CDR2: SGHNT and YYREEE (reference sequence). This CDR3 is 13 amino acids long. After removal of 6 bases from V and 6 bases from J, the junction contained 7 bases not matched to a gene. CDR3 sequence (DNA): TGTGCCAGCACCGAAGACAGGGGCGATGGCTACACCTTC. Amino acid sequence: CASTEDRGDGYTF.

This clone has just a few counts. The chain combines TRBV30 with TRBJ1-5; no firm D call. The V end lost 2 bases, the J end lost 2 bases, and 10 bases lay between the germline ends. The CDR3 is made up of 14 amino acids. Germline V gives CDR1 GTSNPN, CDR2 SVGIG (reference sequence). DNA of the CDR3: TGTGCCTGGAGTACCCAGATCGGCAATCAGCCCCAGCATTTT. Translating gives CAWSTQIGNQPQHF.

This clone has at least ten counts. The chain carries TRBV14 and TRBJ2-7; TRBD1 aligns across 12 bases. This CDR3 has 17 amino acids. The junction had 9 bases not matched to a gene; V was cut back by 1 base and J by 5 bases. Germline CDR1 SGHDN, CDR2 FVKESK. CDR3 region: CASSQGTGTGGLHEQYF. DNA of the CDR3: TGTGCCAGCAGCCAAGGGACCGGGACAGGGGGCCTCCACGAGCAGTACTTC.

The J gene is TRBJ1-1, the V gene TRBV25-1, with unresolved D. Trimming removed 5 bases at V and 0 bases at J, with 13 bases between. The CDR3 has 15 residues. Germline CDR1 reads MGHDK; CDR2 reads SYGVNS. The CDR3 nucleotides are TGTGCCAGCAGTCAAGAGGCAGCTTTGAACACTGAAGCTTTCTTT. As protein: CASSQEAALNTEAFF.

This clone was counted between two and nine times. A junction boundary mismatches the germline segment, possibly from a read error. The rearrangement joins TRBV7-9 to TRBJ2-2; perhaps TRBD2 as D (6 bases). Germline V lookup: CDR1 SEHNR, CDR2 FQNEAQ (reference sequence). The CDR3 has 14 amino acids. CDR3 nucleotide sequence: TGTTCCAGCAGCTTAGCGGCCCAAACCGGGGAGCTGTTTTTT. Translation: CSSSLAAQTGELFF.

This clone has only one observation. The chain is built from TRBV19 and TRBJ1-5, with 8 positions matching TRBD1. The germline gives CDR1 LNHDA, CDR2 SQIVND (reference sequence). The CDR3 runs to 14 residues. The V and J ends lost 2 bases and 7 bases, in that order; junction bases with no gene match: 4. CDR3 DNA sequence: TGTGCCAGTAGTATACCAGGACAGGGCCAGCCCCAGCATTTT. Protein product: CASSIPGQGQPQHF.

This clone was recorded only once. The CDR3 protein is CASSLQPSGQGRDEQFF. The CDR3 DNA sequence: TGTGCCAGCAGCTTACAACCGTCGGGACAGGGTAGGGATGAGCAGTTCTTC. The chain carries TRBV7-7 and TRBJ2-1, with TRBD1 matching over 9 bases. The V gene end was trimmed by 2 bases and the J gene end by 8 bases; junction bases not matched to a gene: 13. Germline V gene sequence: CDR1 SSHAT, CDR2 FNYEAQ (reference sequence). CDR3 length equals 17 residues.

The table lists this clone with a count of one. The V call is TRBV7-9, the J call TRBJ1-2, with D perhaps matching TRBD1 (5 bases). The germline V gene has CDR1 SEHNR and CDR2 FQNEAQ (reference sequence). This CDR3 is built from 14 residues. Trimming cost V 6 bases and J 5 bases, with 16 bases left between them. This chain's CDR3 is CASRLGGAEYGYTF. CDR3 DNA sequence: TGTGCCAGCAGGCTGGGAGGGGCCGAGTATGGCTACACCTTC.

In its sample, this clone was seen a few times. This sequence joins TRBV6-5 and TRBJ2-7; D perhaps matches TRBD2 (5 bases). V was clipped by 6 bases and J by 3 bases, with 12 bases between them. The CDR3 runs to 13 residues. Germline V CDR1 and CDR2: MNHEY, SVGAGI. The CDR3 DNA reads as TGTGCCAGCAGCCGGACTTTAAACTACGAGCAGTACTTC. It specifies CASSRTLNYEQYF.

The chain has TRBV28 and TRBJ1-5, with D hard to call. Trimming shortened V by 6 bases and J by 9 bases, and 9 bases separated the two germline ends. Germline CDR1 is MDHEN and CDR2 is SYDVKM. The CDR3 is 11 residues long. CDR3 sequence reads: CASRSGWPQHF. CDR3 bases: TGTGCCAGCAGGTCGGGGTGGCCCCAGCATTTT.

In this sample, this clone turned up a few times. CDR3 coding DNA: TGCGCCAGCAGCCAAGGAATGGAGGACAGTGGAACCGGGGAGCTGTTTTTT. It specifies CASSQGMEDSGTGELFF. V usage is TRBV4-3 and J usage is TRBJ2-2, with a possible D match to TRBD1 (6 bases). The CDR3 covers 17 residues. From germline, CDR1 is LGHNA and CDR2 YSLEER. Trimming removed 1 base from V and 5 bases from J, with 17 bases in between.

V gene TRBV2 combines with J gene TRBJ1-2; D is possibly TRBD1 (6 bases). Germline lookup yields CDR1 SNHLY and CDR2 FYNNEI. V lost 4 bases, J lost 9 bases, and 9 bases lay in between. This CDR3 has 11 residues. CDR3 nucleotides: TGTGCCAGCAGTGGGACAGATAGCTACACCTTC. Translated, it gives CASSGTDSYTF.

The CDR3 sequence: CAWSSLRTGGDEQYF. CDR3 sequence (DNA): TGTGCCTGGAGTTCCCTAAGGACAGGGGGGGACGAGCAGTACTTC. The rearrangement links TRBV30 to TRBJ2-7; TRBD1 matches at 10 bases. V lost 2 bases and J lost 5; bases outside the gene matches: 9. The length of the CDR3 is 15 residues. Germline CDR1 and CDR2: GTSNPN and SVGIG (reference sequence). Full variable domain (outside the CDR3, taken from reference TRBV30 and TRBJ2-7): SQTIHQWPATLVQPVGSPLSLECTVEGTSNPNLYWYRQAAGRGLQLLFYSVGIGQISSEVPQNLSASRPQDRQFILSSKKLLLSDSGFYLCAWSSLRTGGDEQYFGPGTRLTVT.

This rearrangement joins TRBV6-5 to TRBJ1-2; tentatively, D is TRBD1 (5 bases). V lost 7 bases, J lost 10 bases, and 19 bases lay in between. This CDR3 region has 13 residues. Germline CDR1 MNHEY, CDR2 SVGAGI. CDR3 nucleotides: TGTGCCAGCACTTTATCGGCGGGGGAAGTCTACACCTTC. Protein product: CASTLSAGEVYTF.

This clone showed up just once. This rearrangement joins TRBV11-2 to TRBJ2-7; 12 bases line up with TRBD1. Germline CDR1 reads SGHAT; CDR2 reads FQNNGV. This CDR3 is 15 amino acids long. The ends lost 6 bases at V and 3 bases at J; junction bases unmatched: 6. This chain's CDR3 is CASSFGTGGIYEQYF. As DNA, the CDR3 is TGTGCCAGCAGTTTCGGGACAGGGGGCATCTACGAGCAGTACTTC.

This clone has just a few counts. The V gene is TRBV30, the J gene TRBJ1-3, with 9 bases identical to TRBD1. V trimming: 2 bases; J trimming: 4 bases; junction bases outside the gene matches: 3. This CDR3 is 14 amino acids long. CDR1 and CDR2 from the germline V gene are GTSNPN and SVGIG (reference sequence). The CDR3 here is CAWSTGGAGNTIYF. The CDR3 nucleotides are TGTGCCTGGAGTACAGGGGGCGCCGGAAACACCATATATTTT.

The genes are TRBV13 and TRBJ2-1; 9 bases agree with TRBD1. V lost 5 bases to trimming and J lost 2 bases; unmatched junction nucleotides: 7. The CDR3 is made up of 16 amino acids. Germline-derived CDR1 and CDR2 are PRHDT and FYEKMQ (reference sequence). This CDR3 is CASSLRTGGAYNEQFF. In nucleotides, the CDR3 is TGTGCCAGCAGCCTCCGAACAGGGGGCGCCTACAATGAGCAGTTCTTC.

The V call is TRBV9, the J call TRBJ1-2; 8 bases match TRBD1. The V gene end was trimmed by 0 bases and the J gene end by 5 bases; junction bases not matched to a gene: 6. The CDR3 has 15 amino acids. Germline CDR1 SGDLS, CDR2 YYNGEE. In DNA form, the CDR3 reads TGTGCCAGCAGCGTAGCGGACAGGGAGGTTTATGGCTACACCTTC. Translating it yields CASSVADREVYGYTF.

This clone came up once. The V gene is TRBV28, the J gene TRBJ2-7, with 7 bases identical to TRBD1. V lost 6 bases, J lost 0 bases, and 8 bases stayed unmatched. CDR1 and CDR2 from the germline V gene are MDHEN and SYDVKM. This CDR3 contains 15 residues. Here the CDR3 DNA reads TGTGCCAGCAGCCCTGGGACAGCTAACTCCTACGAGCAGTACTTC. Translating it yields CASSPGTANSYEQYF.